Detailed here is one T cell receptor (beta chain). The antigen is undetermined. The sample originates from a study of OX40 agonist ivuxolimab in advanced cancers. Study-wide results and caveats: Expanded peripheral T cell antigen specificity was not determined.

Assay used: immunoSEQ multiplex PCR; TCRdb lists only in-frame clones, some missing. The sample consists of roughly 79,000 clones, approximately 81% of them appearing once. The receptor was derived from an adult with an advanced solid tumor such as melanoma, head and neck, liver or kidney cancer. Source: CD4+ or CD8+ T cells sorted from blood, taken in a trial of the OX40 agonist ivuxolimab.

The CDR3 region is CAVGGGAETQYF. In nucleotides, the CDR3 is TGTGCCGTTGGAGGCGGCGCAGAGACCCAGTACTTC. The chain is built from TRBV6-1 and TRBJ2-5, with D possibly being TRBD2 (5 bases). Germline loops: CDR1 MNHNS, CDR2 SASEGT. The CDR3 contains 12 residues. Between the trimmed V and J ends, which lost 11 bases and 4 bases, there was a span of 14 bases.